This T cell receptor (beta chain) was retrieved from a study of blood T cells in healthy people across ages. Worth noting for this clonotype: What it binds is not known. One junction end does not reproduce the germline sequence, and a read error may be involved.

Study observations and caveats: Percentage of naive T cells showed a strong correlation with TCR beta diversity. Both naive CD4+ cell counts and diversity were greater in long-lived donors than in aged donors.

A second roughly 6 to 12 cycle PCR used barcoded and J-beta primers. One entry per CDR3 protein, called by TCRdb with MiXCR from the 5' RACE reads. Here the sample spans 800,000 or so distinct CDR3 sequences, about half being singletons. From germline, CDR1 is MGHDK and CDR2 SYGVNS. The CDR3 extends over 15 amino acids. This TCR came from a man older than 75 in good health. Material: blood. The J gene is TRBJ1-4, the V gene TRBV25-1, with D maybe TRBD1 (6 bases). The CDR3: CASSEGQAYNEELFF. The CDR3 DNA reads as TGTGCCAGCAGTGAGGGACAAGCCTATAATGAAGAACTGTTTTTT.